These T cell receptor beta chains were read from a single sample in a study of STAT5B mutations in CD4+ large granular lymphocyte leukemia. Sequenced by immunoSEQ multiplex PCR; TCRdb stores in-frame clones only, minus some. The sample lists about 35,000 clones, about 65% seen once, with around 1.7% in the top ten. Sequencing was performed on CD4+ T cells from blood buffy coats. These receptor sequences come from a human donor in good health. Both conserved end residues are part of each CDR3. Each record gives: V gene, clone size, J gene, D gene, CDR3 protein, CDR3 DNA. The D gene is left open where the match is weak. Clone size is shown for a subset of rows, as once, few, many or a class of expanded clone.

>TRBV2|.|TRBJ1-4|TRBD1
CASSEATGANEKLFF
TGTGCCAGCAGTGAAGCCACAGGGGCGAATGAAAAACTGTTTTTT
>TRBV19|.|TRBJ2-7|.
CASSPGEVLKYF
TGTGCCAGTAGTCCAGGGGAGGTTCTGAAGTACTTC
>TRBV2|few|TRBJ2-2|.
CASKIQGNTGELFF
TGTGCCAGCAAGATACAGGGGAACACCGGGGAGCTGTTTTTT
>TRBV29-1|.|TRBJ2-1|.
CSMWTENNEQFF
TGCAGCATGTGGACAGAGAACAATGAGCAGTTCTTC
>TRBV5-1|.|TRBJ1-2|.
CASSPEGANYGYTF
TGCGCCAGCAGCCCGGAAGGAGCTAACTATGGCTACACCTTC
>TRBV9|few|TRBJ2-3|TRBD2
CASSVVAGGTDTQYF
TGTGCCAGCAGCGTAGTAGCGGGGGGCACAGATACGCAGTATTTT
>TRBV5-6|.|TRBJ1-4|TRBD1
CASSPRGQGEKLFF
TGTGCCAGCAGCCCCCGAGGACAGGGCGAAAAACTGTTTTTT
>TRBV18|.|TRBJ2-3|TRBD1
CASSPPTGGQDTQYF
TGTGCCAGCTCACCACCGACAGGGGGTCAAGATACGCAGTATTTT
>TRBV5-5|few|TRBJ1-2|.
CASSPGTVYYGYTF
TGTGCCAGCAGCCCAGGGACCGTTTACTATGGCTACACCTTC
>TRBV6-1|few|TRBJ1-1|.
CASSEWGGRSGAFF
TGTGCCAGCAGTGAGTGGGGAGGGAGATCGGGAGCTTTCTTT
>TRBV29-1|.|TRBJ1-2|.
CSVERGGDFYGYTF
TGCAGCGTTGAAAGAGGGGGGGACTTCTATGGCTACACCTTC
>TRBV7-9|.|TRBJ2-2|.
CAPSREGREDTGELFF
TGTGCCCCCTCCCGGGAAGGCAGGGAGGACACCGGGGAGCTGTTTTTT
>TRBV6-1|.|TRBJ1-3|.
CASSISLSGNTIYF
TGTGCCAGCTCAATTTCCCTCTCTGGAAACACCATATATTTT
>TRBV7-9|.|TRBJ2-1|.
CASSSYTGNNEQFF
TGTGCCAGCAGCTCTTATACAGGAAACAATGAGCAGTTCTTC
>TRBV7-8|.|TRBJ1-5|.
CASSLPGNAQPQHF
TGTGCCAGCAGCTTACCTGGGAACGCCCAGCCCCAGCATTTT
>TRBV18|.|TRBJ2-4|TRBD1
CASRTGTAENIQYF
TGTGCCAGTAGGACCGGGACAGCCGAAAACATTCAGTACTTC
>TRBV7-3|.|TRBJ2-3|.
CASSFSQGREDTQYF
TGTGCCAGCAGCTTTTCACAGGGGAGGGAGGATACGCAGTATTTT
>TRBV7-5|.|TRBJ2-7|.
CARSLKGTHEQYF
TGTGCCAGAAGCTTAAAGGGGACCCACGAGCAGTACTTC
>TRBV4-3|once|TRBJ1-3|.
CASSGYPNSGNTIYF
TGCGCCAGCAGCGGCTACCCGAACTCTGGAAACACCATATATTTT
>TRBV6-4|.|TRBJ2-7|.
CASSAPGWFSYEQYF
TGTGCCAGCAGCGCCCCAGGGTGGTTCTCCTACGAGCAGTACTTC
>TRBV10-3|few|TRBJ1-1|TRBD1
CAIRLTGGGTEAFF
TGTGCCATCAGGCTGACAGGGGGGGGCACTGAAGCTTTCTTT
>TRBV5-1|.|TRBJ2-1|TRBD2
CASSLEVSGGEQFF
TGCGCCAGCAGCTTGGAGGTGTCGGGAGGTGAGCAGTTCTTC
>TRBV18|.|TRBJ1-1|TRBD1
CASSRGQGRTEAFF
TGTGCCAGCTCGCGGGGACAGGGGAGGACTGAAGCTTTCTTT
>TRBV7-8|.|TRBJ2-7|TRBD1
CASSAARDRGGYEQYF
TGTGCCAGCAGCGCAGCCAGGGACAGGGGGGGATACGAGCAGTACTTC
>TRBV28|.|TRBJ1-3|TRBD1
CASRLTGPGNTIYF
TGTGCCAGCAGACTGACAGGGCCCGGAAACACCATATATTTT
>TRBV5-1|.|TRBJ1-4|.
CASSLGDVGIATNEKLFF
TGCGCCAGCAGCTTGGGGGATGTGGGTATTGCAACTAATGAAAAACTGTTTTTT
>TRBV29-1|.|TRBJ1-2|.
CSVEEAGDGYTF
TGCAGCGTTGAAGAGGCAGGGGATGGCTACACCTTC
>TRBV7-2|.|TRBJ2-7|.
CASSQDYKPSYEQYF
TGTGCCAGCAGCCAAGATTATAAGCCCTCCTACGAGCAGTACTTC
>TRBV29-1|.|TRBJ2-7|.
CSVGGAGAYEQYF
TGCAGCGTTGGGGGGGCGGGAGCCTACGAGCAGTACTTC
>TRBV7-2|.|TRBJ1-2|TRBD1
CASSTGQGARGYGYTF
TGTGCCAGCAGCACGGGACAGGGGGCGCGGGGCTATGGCTACACCTTC
>TRBV10-2|.|TRBJ2-5|.
CASSGRGETQYF
TGCGCCAGCAGTGGGAGGGGGGAGACCCAGTACTTC
>TRBV11-2|.|TRBJ1-1|.
CASSLTGDSTEAFF
TGTGCCAGCAGCTTAACGGGTGATTCCACTGAAGCTTTCTTT
>TRBV15|.|TRBJ2-7|TRBD2
CATSDPGTSGAYEQYF
TGTGCCACCAGCGATCCCGGGACTAGCGGGGCCTACGAGCAGTACTTC
>TRBV5-5|.|TRBJ2-7|TRBD2
CASSNPPGLANSEQYF
TGTGCCAGCAGCAACCCACCGGGACTAGCGAATTCCGAGCAGTACTTC
>TRBV9|.|TRBJ1-4|.
CASSRSPQGVDNEKLFF
TGTGCCAGCAGCCGATCCCCACAGGGAGTGGATAATGAAAAACTGTTTTTT
>TRBV5-6|.|TRBJ2-5|TRBD1
CASSWKRTGGQETQYF
TGTGCCAGCAGCTGGAAACGGACAGGGGGGCAAGAGACCCAGTACTTC
>TRBV29-1|.|TRBJ1-2|TRBD1
CSVTPGTGDYGYTF
TGCAGCGTTACGCCCGGGACAGGGGACTATGGCTACACCTTC
>TRBV19|.|TRBJ1-2|TRBD1
CASRGQGWFYGYTF
TGTGCCAGTAGGGGACAGGGTTGGTTCTATGGCTACACCTTC
>TRBV9|.|TRBJ1-6|TRBD1
CASQGADSPLHF
TGTGCCAGCCAGGGGGCTGATTCACCCCTCCACTTT
>TRBV6-1|.|TRBJ1-3|TRBD1
CASRATTGAGNTIYF
TGTGCCAGCAGGGCAACGACAGGGGCTGGAAACACCATATATTTT
>TRBV18|few|TRBJ1-2|.
CASSPAQIGVGYTF
TGTGCCAGCTCACCGGCACAGATAGGGGTTGGCTACACCTTC
>TRBV2|once|TRBJ2-7|.
CASTSRGSYEQYF
TGTGCCAGCACCTCCCGGGGGTCCTACGAGCAGTACTTC
>TRBV9|once|TRBJ1-4|TRBD1
CASSVGTGREKLFF
TGTGCCAGCAGCGTAGGGACAGGGAGAGAAAAACTGTTTTTT
>TRBV19|few|TRBJ2-2|.
CASSIPSGANTGELFF
TGTGCCAGTAGTATCCCCAGCGGCGCGAACACCGGGGAGCTGTTTTTT
>TRBV13|.|TRBJ2-5|TRBD2
CASSGLAGPQETQYF
TGTGCCAGCAGCGGACTAGCGGGGCCCCAAGAGACCCAGTACTTC
>TRBV7-8|once|TRBJ2-1|TRBD2
CASSLDRRGGLNEQFF
TGTGCCAGCAGCTTAGATCGCCGCGGGGGGCTCAATGAGCAGTTCTTC
>TRBV27|.|TRBJ1-6|.
CASSPGRSSYNSPLHF
TGTGCCAGCAGTCCGGGACGGAGCTCCTATAATTCACCCCTCCACTTT
>TRBV10-3|.|TRBJ1-1|.
CAISEGQGMNTEAFF
TGTGCCATCAGTGAGGGCCAGGGGATGAACACTGAAGCTTTCTTT
>TRBV4-2|.|TRBJ1-3|.
CASSQEGGYGNTIYF
TGTGCCAGCAGCCAAGAAGGAGGATACGGAAACACCATATATTTT
>TRBV6-6|.|TRBJ2-7|.
CASSYSSPGESYEQYF
TGTGCCAGCAGTTACTCATCTCCGGGGGAGTCCTACGAGCAGTACTTC